This T cell receptor (beta chain) was documented in a study of T cells in Graves' hyperthyroidism and ophthalmopathy (dated by TCRdb to about 2019). With regard to the full study: Peripheral blood was sampled at the time of initial diagnosis, prior to any treatment. To identify distinguishing TCR V-J signatures, a discovery cohort of around 98 patients was used, comprising 43 with Graves' ophthalmopathy and some 60 with stable Graves' hyperthyroidism. After sampling, hyperthyroidism patients received methimazole starting at 30 mg daily, and ophthalmopathy patients received high-dose intravenous methylprednisolone. In about 6 Graves' hyperthyroidism patients, the study also compared T-cell repertoires from thyroid tissue with T-cell repertoires from blood. The paper describes TCR Vbeta CDR3 sequencing of about 140 peripheral blood samples, made up of 40 to 45 ophthalmopathy patients, 70 to 75 hyperthyroidism patients and some 17 progressor patients. Prospective prediction of ophthalmopathy was tested in an independent validation cohort of under 20 hyperthyroidism patients and around 16 patients who later progressed to ophthalmopathy. The 100 or so discovery patients were randomly divided into training and test sets at a 7:3 ratio. Overall study results and their limits: In validation, progression to ophthalmopathy was predicted by the model with approximately 67% sensitivity and 72% to 80% specificity, a median of 6.5 months before onset. Ophthalmopathy was separated from stable hyperthyroidism by a 13 V-J signature model, with approximately 89% sensitivity and approximately 81% specificity obtained in cross-validation and 80%/75% obtained in testing. Sample size was not statistically predetermined, and blinding of investigators to group allocation was not performed. Most expanded thyroid clonotypes (frequency above 0.001) were also detected in blood, a finding suggesting that blood repertoires may reflect thyroid immune responses.

The germline V gene (reference sequence) yields SEHNR for CDR1 and FQNEAQ for CDR2. The CDR3 sequence holds 13 residues, the cysteine and phenylalanine included. The DNA shown is the 39-base CDR3, in frame from base 1. Between the V and J ends, shortened by 3 bases and 5 bases respectively, the junction contains 11 bases. Hyperthyroidism patients were aged 18 to 65 years and newly diagnosed, with disease duration of less than 2 months. Any patient with an uncontrolled infection, another autoimmune disease, pregnancy or lactation was excluded. Diagnoses relied on clinical symptoms, serum thyroxine and TRAb, thyroid ultrasound and orbital computed tomography. Blood from progressor patients was drawn when they were first diagnosed with hyperthyroidism, before any ophthalmopathy symptoms appeared. PBMCs were isolated from roughly 10 ml of fresh peripheral blood by Ficoll-Paque density gradient centrifugation. Progressor patients were initially diagnosed with Graves' hyperthyroidism and developed ophthalmopathy during follow-up. Total RNA was extracted with Trizol reagent, and quality was checked on an Agilent 2100 Bioanalyzer.

This clonotype has at least ten counts. Its antigen remains undetermined. Base qualities are missing; no much larger clone stands one base away. TCR beta CDR3 regions were amplified from RNA transcripts. The TCR CDR3 was subjected to a first round of RT-PCR using the HTBI primer set and the Qiagen OneStep RT-PCR kit. A second multiplex PCR round built the libraries, followed by size selection and purification. Libraries were sequenced paired-end with 100 bp reads on an Illumina HiSeq2000. The study's own analysis went as follows. SOAPnuke was used to process the raw data, removing reads that contained adapters or uncalled bases, had a mean Phred below 15, or lacked an exact match to the constant primer or identifier. COPE v1.2.5 was used to merge the high-quality paired reads, and each unique nucleotide sequence was defined as a clonotype. MiTCR v1.1 was used to align the clonotypes against IMGT TRBV, TRBD and TRBJ reference segments. The analysis included only V-J combinations with a frequency above 0.0001, which together covered roughly 99% of the repertoires. The TCS score was defined as F50 (clonal expansion) divided by E x V (chaos), with BLOSUM62-based TCRdist calculated between CDR3 peptides within each V-J. Welch's t-statistics and random forest reduced several hundred V-J features to 13, which were used in a naive Bayes classifier (R e1071). Through fastp at Q25 and MiXCR, TCRdb rebuilt clones from the public reads, retaining in-frame beta chains. Each entry merges the rows of one CDR3 protein and shows their most common DNA and genes. What appears here as the V and J calls and clone size reflects TCRdb's work, not the paper's. The sample table contains 370,000 or so distinct CDR3 sequences; only one count was recorded for 15% to 18% of them. The ten biggest clones cover 25% to 35% of the sample.

The sample comprised blood. The receptor chain draws on TRBV7-9 and TRBJ2-7; the D segment may tentatively be TRBD1 or TRBD2, each giving 5 matched bases. The TCR comes from a woman younger than 35 with Graves' hyperthyroidism that later progressed to Graves' ophthalmopathy. The CDR3 region reads CASSFGTGNEQYF. The bases read TGTGCCAGCAGCTTCGGGACGGGTAACGAGCAGTACTTC.